Here is one T cell receptor (beta chain) with its context. This clone has just one count. Its antigen is still unknown. Per-base qualities were not stored, and no clone one base away is much larger. Deletion took 5 bases off V and 6 bases off J, with a span of 16 bases between the germline ends. Taken from cysteine to phenylalanine, the CDR3 has 15 residues. CDR3 DNA only is kept here, 45 bases in frame from base 1. The germline V gene specifies SNHLY as CDR1 and FYNNEI as CDR2. Synthetic TCR analog templates were spiked into each PCR to estimate absolute template abundance from read counts. The immunoSEQ assay used bias-controlled V and J gene primers to amplify TCRbeta CDR3 regions from genomic DNA. Sequencing of rearranged TCRbeta segments was done at approximately 20X coverage. Per the original workflow: Sequencing errors were corrected by clustering and CDR3s were annotated against IMGT to assign V, D and J genes. Out-of-frame and stop-codon sequences were excluded, and only productive TCRbeta rearrangements were used in downstream analyses. Clonality was calculated as one minus the Shannon entropy normalized by the log of the number of unique productive sequences. Fisher's exact test with Benjamini-Hochberg correction, using a cutoff of adjusted p below 0.01, was how clones that differed between time points or between blood and tumor were identified. What TCRdb holds here is the immuneACCESS table cut down to in-frame rearrangements. Part of the clones is not present; checked against another copy, under half of the missing clones reflect an unresolved V gene, and the others are unexplained. The V and J calls and clone size are taken from that table; D and trimming were inferred from the DNA. The sample data list fewer than 85,000 clones, and 84% of these were observed just once. The ten largest clones represent around a tenth of the sample.

This sample's time point label indicates: pretreatment peripheral blood. The cohort included about 29 patients with locally advanced or metastatic urothelial carcinoma who were treated at Memorial Sloan Kettering on a trial protocol. Peripheral blood mononuclear cells were collected from each patient pretreatment and during treatment, giving between 1 and 8 total time points per patient. The Qiagen DNeasy Blood extraction kit was used to purify genomic DNA from total PBMCs and from tumor samples. PBMCs were collected pretreatment and during treatment and were isolated and stored as previously described. These data originate in a study of PD-L1 blockade in urothelial cancer (TCRdb year 2017). Context from the whole study: Therapy was started in the mid-2010s for all patients, and atezolizumab 1,200 mg was administered intravenously every 3 weeks. An exploratory multi-omic analysis was conducted of the somatic, immune and clinical correlates of response to PD-L1 blockade with atezolizumab in urothelial cancer. A median of approximately 140,000 T cells and fewer than 85,000 unique TCRs was obtained from blood samples, and a median clonality of roughly 0.08 was observed. An ECOG performance status of 0 or 1 was recorded for the patients, and 0 to 3 prior chemotherapy regimens had been received by the patients. Pretreatment blood TCR-seq was available for about 27 patients, at least one posttreatment blood collection was obtained for about 24 patients, and tumor TCR-seq was available for about 24 patients. About nine tenths of the roughly 29 patients were males with bladder-origin urothelial cancer, and about two thirds of the roughly 30 reported a prior smoking history. Durable clinical benefit was achieved by nine patients but not by the remaining 20. In the same patients, pretreatment tumors underwent whole exome sequencing and RNA sequencing in addition to TCR sequencing. Durable clinical benefit meant progression-free survival longer than 6 months, and TCR features were also tested against progression-free and overall survival. Pretreatment tumor samples, along with matched peripheral blood serially collected before and after atezolizumab treatment, were subjected to TCR sequencing. Blood samples were analyzed at 3 weeks after treatment start (second dose) and at 6 weeks after treatment start.

What the authors observed across the whole study: Small sample size (n ≈ 30) and many exploratory analyses mean the results are intended to be hypothesis-generating. A pretreatment peripheral blood TCR clonality below the median was linked to improved progression-free and overall survival. Greater expansion of tumor-associated TCR clones in peripheral blood 3 weeks after the start of treatment was observed in patients with durable benefit (n of about 24, p = 0.022).

This sequence originates from a woman in her 70s with urothelial cancer. Sample: PBMCs, taken around atezolizumab (anti-PD-L1) treatment. Recombination linked TRBV2 to TRBJ2-2; TRBD1 might be the D gene, on 6 matching bases. Read as DNA, the sequence is TGTGCCAGCAGTTCGGCTGGGGGCGAGGCCGGGGAGCTGTTTTTT. The resulting protein is CASSSAGGEAGELFF. The CDR3, completed at both ends by the reference TRBV2 and TRBJ2-2 genes, gives the full variable domain EPEVTQTPSHQVTQMGQEVILRCVPISNHLYFYWYRQILGQKVEFLVSFYNNEISEKSEIFDDQFSVERPDGSNFTLKIRSTKLEDSAMYFCASSSAGGEAGELFFGEGSRLTVL.